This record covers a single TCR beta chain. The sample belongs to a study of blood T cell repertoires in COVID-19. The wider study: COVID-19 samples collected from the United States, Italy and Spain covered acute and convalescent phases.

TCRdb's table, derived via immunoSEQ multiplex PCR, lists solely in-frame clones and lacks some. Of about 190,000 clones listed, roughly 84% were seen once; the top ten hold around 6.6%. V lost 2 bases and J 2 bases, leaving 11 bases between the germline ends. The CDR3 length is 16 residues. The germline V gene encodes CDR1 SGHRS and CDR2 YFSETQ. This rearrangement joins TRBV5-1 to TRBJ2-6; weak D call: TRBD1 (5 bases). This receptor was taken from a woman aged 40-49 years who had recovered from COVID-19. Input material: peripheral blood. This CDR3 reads CASSFLAGTGANVLTF. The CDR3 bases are TGCGCCAGCAGCTTCTTAGCAGGGACTGGGGCCAACGTCCTGACTTTC. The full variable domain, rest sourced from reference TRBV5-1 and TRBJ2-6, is KAGVTQTPRYLIKTRGQQVTLSCSPISGHRSVSWYQQTPGQGLQFLFEYFSETQRNKGNFPGRFSGRQFSNSRSEMNVSTLELGDSALYLCASSFLAGTGANVLTFGAGSRLTVL.